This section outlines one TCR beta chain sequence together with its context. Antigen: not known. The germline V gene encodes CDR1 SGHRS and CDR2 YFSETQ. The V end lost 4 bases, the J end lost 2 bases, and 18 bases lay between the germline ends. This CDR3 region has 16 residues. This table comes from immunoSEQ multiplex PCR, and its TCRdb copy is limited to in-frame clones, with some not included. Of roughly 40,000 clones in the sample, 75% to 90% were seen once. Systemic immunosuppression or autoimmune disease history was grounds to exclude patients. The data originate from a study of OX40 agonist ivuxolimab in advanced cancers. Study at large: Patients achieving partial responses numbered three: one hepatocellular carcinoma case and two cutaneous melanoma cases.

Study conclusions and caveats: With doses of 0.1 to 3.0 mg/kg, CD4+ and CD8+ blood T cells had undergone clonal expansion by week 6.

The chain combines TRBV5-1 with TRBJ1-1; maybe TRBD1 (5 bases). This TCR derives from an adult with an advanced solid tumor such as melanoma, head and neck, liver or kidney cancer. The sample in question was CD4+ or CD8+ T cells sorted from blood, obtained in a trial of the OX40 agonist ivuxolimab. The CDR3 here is CASSPDPGGLNTEAFF. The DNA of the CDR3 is TGCGCCAGCAGCCCGGACCCTGGGGGACTAAACACTGAAGCTTTCTTT. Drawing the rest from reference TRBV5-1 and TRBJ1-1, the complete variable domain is KAGVTQTPRYLIKTRGQQVTLSCSPISGHRSVSWYQQTPGQGLQFLFEYFSETQRNKGNFPGRFSGRQFSNSRSEMNVSTLELGDSALYLCASSPDPGGLNTEAFFGQGTRLTVV.